This TCR beta chain was recorded in a study of identifying expanded T cells in peripheral blood. Using immunoSEQ multiplex PCR, the repertoire was profiled, and TCRdb retains in-frame clones only, with some absent. The table lists about 110,000 clones, less than 90% of them singletons. This CDR3 spans 13 amino acids. V shed 5 bases, J shed 6 bases, and the junction held 1 base outside the gene matches. Germline V CDR1 and CDR2: SSHAT, FNYEAQ (reference sequence). This clonotype was obtained from a person aged 18-70 years in good health. The chain joins TRBV7-7 to TRBJ1-4, with 9 bases aligning to TRBD1. The sequencing sample was made of blood. The CDR3 DNA reads as TGTGCCAGCAGCCGGGACAGGGATGAAAAACTGTTTTTT. Translation: CASSRDRDEKLFF.